Shown below are 9 T cell receptor beta chains from a single sample sequenced in a study of identical twins. TCRdb analysed the 5' RACE reads with MiXCR anew, one entry per CDR3 protein. The repertoire has a few hundred thousand distinct CDR3 sequences, 14% of them found once; the top ten carry more than 0.8%. These same records also appear under a second study, on yellow fever vaccine responses in identical twins.

What was sequenced was CD4+ T cells sorted from blood. These receptors originate from a woman younger than 35 in good health.

This clonotype was seen a single time. This chain joins TRBV2 and TRBJ1-5; no reliable D call. CDR3 length: 14 amino acids. Germline CDR1 SNHLY, CDR2 FYNNEI. Trimming stripped 2 bases from V and 3 bases from J, with 8 bases between. CDR3 DNA: TGTGCCAGCAGTGAAAGGCAGGTCAATCAGCCCCAGCATTTT. Translation gives CASSERQVNQPQHF.

This clonotype came up a few times. The V and J genes are TRBV5-1 and TRBJ2-2; D unclear. V lost 5 bases and J 0 bases, leaving 11 bases between the germline ends. Germline assignment: CDR1 SGHRS and CDR2 YFSETQ. The CDR3 sequence is 15 residues long. For the CDR3, the DNA is TGCGCCAGCAGTCCAATCACCTCGAACACCGGGGAGCTGTTTTTT. Protein: CASSPITSNTGELFF.

The chain's CDR3 is CASSESWTVREETQYF. CDR3 coding DNA: TGCGCCAGCAGTGAATCCTGGACTGTACGAGAAGAGACCCAGTACTTC. V usage is TRBV10-1 and J usage is TRBJ2-5, with D tentatively TRBD2 (5 bases). V lost 3 bases and J lost 3, with 17 bases in between. CDR3 length: 16 amino acids. Germline CDR1 and CDR2: WNHNN and SYGVQD (reference sequence).

The chain couples TRBV7-3 to TRBJ2-2; 9 nucleotides agree with TRBD2. The length of the CDR3 is 17 residues. The V segment lost 0 bases and the J segment 5 bases; nucleotides outside the gene matches: 7. Germline-derived CDR1 and CDR2 are SGHTA and FQGTGA. The CDR3 DNA is TGTGCCAGCAGCTTAACACTAGCGGGCGGAAGAACCGGGGAGCTGTTTTTT. It specifies CASSLTLAGGRTGELFF.

The chain employs TRBV11-2 and TRBJ2-7; TRBD2 matches 8 bases. The CDR3 spans 17 residues. Germline CDR1 is SGHAT and CDR2 is FQNNGV. V lost 0 bases to trimming and J lost 2 bases; unmatched junction nucleotides: 9. CDR3 coding DNA: TGTGCCAGCAGCTTAGATTTGTGGGCGGGGGGTACCTACGAGCAGTACTTC. Amino acid sequence: CASSLDLWAGGTYEQYF.

This clonotype has at least ten counts. The CDR3 DNA is TGCGCCAGCAGCTTTTCCCGACAGGGATACAATGAGCAGTTCTTC. It specifies CASSFSRQGYNEQFF. The genes are TRBV5-1 and TRBJ2-1; TRBD1 agrees at 7 bases. This CDR3 is 15 amino acids long. Losses at the gene ends were 2 bases for V and 4 bases for J; bases not matched to a gene: 6. CDR1 is SGHRS and CDR2 is YFSETQ in the germline V gene.

This clonotype came up a few times. The chain couples TRBV27 to TRBJ2-6, with a tentative D call TRBD2 (6 bases). Germline CDR1 reads MNHEY; CDR2 reads SMNVEV (reference sequence). The CDR3 extends over 19 amino acids. V was clipped by 4 bases and J by 2 bases, with 21 bases between them. The CDR3 region is CASSYANGLRRAGANVLTF. In DNA, the CDR3 is TGTGCCAGCAGTTATGCTAATGGACTCCGGAGGGCTGGGGCCAACGTCCTGACTTTC.

The chain uses TRBV29-1 and TRBJ1-1; TRBD1 aligns across 7 bases. With V trimmed by 7 bases and J by 5 bases, 10 bases remained unmatched. The CDR3 has 13 amino acids. Germline CDR1 and CDR2: SQVTM and ANQGSEA. The chain's CDR3 is CSAGRDSVTEAFF. Here the CDR3 DNA reads TGCAGCGCCGGGAGGGACAGTGTTACTGAAGCTTTCTTT.

This clonotype was counted a few times. The gene calls are TRBV12-3 or TRBV12-4 and TRBJ2-1, with 14 positions matching TRBD2. This CDR3 has 20 amino acids. J gave up 2 bases and V 2 bases, and 11 bases lay outside the gene matches. The CDR3 loop is CASSLIRTSGGINTYNEQFF. CDR3 sequence (DNA): TGTGCCAGCAGTTTAATTCGGACTAGCGGGGGGATTAACACCTACAATGAGCAGTTCTTC.